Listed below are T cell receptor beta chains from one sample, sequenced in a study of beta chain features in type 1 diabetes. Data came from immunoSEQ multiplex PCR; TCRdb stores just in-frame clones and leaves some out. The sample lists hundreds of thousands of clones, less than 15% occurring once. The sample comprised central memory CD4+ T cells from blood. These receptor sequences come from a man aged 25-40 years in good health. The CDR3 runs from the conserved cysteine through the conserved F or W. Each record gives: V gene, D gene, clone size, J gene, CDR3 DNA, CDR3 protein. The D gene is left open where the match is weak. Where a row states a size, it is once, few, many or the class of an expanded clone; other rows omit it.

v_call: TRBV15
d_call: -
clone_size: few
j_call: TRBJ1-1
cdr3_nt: TGTGCCACCAGCAGAGGAGCGGGGGCGAGGACTGAAGCTTTCTTT
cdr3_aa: CATSRGAGARTEAFF

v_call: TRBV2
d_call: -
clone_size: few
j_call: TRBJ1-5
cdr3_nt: TGTGCCAGCAGTGGTTTAAGGGCCCAGCATTTT
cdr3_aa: CASSGLRAQHF

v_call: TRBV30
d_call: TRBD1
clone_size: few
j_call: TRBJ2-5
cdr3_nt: TGTGCCTGGAGTGTATCGAGGACAGGATTTAGGCAAGAGACCCAGTACTTC
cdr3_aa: CAWSVSRTGFRQETQYF

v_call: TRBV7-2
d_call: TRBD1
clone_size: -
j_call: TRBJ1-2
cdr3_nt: TGTGCCAGCAGCTTAAGGGTGGCGTCAGGGGGGGATGGCTACACCTTC
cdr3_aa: CASSLRVASGGDGYTF

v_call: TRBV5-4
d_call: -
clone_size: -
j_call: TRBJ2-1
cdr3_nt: TGTGCCAGCAGCTCAAACCTAGGGCGGGAGCAGTTCTTC
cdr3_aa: CASSSNLGREQFF

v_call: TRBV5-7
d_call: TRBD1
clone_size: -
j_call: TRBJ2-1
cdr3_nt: TGTGCCAGCAGCTCACCGGGACAGGGGTCCCAGAGCTCCTACAATGAGCAGTTCTTC
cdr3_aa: CASSSPGQGSQSSYNEQFF

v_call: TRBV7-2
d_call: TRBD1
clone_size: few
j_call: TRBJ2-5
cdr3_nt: TGTGCCAGCAGCTTGGACAGGGGGCTCAGGGAGACCCAGTACTTC
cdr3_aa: CASSLDRGLRETQYF

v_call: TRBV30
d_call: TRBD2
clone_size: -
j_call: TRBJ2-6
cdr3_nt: TGTGCCTGGAAGGGGCCAGCGGGATCTGGGGCCAACGTCCTGACTTTC
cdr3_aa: CAWKGPAGSGANVLTF

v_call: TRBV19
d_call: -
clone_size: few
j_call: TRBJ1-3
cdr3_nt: TGTGCCAGTAGTCGGGGGGGCTCTGGAAACACCATATATTTT
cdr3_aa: CASSRGGSGNTIYF

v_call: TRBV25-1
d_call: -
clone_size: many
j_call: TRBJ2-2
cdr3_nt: TGTGCCAGCGCAACTCCGAACACCGGGGAGCTGTTTTTT
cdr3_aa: CASATPNTGELFF

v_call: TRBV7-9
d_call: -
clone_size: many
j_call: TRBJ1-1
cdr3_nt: TGTGCCAGCAGCTTATTCGATGAAGCTTTCTTT
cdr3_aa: CASSLFDEAFF

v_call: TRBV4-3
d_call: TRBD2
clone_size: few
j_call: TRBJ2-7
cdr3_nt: TGCGCCAGCAGCCAAGCGGGGGGCGAGCAGTACTTC
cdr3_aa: CASSQAGGEQYF

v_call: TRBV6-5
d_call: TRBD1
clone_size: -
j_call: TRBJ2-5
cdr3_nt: TGTGCCAGCAGTTCACCAATCCCGACAGGGGTGACCCAGTACTTC
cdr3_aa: CASSSPIPTGVTQYF

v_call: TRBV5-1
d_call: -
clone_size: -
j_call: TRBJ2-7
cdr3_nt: TGCGCCAGCAGGGTAGACACCGTAGACGAGCAGTACTTC
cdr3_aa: CASRVDTVDEQYF

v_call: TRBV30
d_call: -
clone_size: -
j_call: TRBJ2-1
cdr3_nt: TGTGCCTGGAGATCGTACAATGAGCAGTTCTTC
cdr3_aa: CAWRSYNEQFF

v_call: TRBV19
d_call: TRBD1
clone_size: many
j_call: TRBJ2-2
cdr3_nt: TGTGCCAGTAGTACCGGGACAGGGGGGACCGGGGAGCTGTTTTTT
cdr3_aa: CASSTGTGGTGELFF

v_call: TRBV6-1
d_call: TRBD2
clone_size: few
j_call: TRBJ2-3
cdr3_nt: TGTGCCAGTAGCGGGGGGGCAAATACGCAGTATTTT
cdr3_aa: CASSGGANTQYF

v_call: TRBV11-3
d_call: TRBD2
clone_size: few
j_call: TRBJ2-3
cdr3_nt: TGTGCCAGCCTCCTAGCGGGGGGGATTAACACAGATACGCAGTATTTT
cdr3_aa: CASLLAGGINTDTQYF

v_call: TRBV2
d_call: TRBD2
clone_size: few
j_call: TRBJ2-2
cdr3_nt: TGTGCCAGCAGTACCGGGACTAGCGTAGGGGAGCTGTTTTTT
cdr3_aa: CASSTGTSVGELFF

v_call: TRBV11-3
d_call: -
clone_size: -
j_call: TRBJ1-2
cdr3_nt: TGTGCCAGCAGCTCGAGACAGAGCTATGGCTACACCTTC
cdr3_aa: CASSSRQSYGYTF

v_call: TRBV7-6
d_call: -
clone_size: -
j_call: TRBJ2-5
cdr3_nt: TGTGCCAGCAGCTTCAGTTCGGTCGAGACCCAGTACTTC
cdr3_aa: CASSFSSVETQYF

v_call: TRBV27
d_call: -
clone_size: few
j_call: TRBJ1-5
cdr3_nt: TGTGCCAGCAGTTTGAGGGGGGCTGCAGGGGGCAATCAGCCCCAGCATTTT
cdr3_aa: CASSLRGAAGGNQPQHF

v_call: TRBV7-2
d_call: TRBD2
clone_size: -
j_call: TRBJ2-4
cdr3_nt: TGTGCCAGCAGCCGTGCCCCGGGACTAGCGGGAGGTCTAGGGGTTATTCAGTACTTC
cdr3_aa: CASSRAPGLAGGLGVIQYF

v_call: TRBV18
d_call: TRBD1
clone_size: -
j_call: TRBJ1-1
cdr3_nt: TGTGCCAGCTCACCGCAACAGGGGAGAGTGGAAGCTTTCTTT
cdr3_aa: CASSPQQGRVEAFF

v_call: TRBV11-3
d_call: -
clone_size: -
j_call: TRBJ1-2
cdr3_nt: TGTGCCAGCAGCCGGACCTTCTATGGCTACACCTTC
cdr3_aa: CASSRTFYGYTF

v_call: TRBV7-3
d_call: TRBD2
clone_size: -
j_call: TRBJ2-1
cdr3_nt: TGTGCCAGCAGCTTAGGCGGGAGGGCCGAGGGTGAGCAGTTCTTC
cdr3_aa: CASSLGGRAEGEQFF

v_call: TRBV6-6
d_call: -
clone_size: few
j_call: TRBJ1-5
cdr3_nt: TGTGCCAGCAGTTACTCCCAGGAGCAGCCCCAGCATTTT
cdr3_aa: CASSYSQEQPQHF

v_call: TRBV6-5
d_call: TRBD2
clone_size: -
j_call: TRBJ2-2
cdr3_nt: TGTGCCAGCAGTTACCCAGCGGGGGGTTTCGGGGAGCTGTTTTTT
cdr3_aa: CASSYPAGGFGELFF

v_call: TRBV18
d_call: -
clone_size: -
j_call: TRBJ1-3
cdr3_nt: TGTGCCAGCTCACCACCGTCCACCAGGGCGGACACCATATATTTT
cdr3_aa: CASSPPSTRADTIYF

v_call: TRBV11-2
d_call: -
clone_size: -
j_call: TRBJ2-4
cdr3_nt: TGTGCCAGCAGCTTAGAATTCCGGGGGGCAGCCAAAAACATTCAGTACTTC
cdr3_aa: CASSLEFRGAAKNIQYF

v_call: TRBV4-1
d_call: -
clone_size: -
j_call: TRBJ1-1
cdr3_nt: TGCGCCAGCAGCCGGGGGTCGCCGGGGAACACTGAAGCTTTCTTT
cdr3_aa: CASSRGSPGNTEAFF

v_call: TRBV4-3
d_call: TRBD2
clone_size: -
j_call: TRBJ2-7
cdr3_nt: TGCGCCAGCAGCCAAGAACTTCAGGCGGGGGGGTACTACGAGCAGTACTTC
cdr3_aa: CASSQELQAGGYYEQYF

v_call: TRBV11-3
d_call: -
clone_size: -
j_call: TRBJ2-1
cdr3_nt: TGTGCCAGCAGCCCCACAGGGTTCGAGCAGTTCTTC
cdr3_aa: CASSPTGFEQFF

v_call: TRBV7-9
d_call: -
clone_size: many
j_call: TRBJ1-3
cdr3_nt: TGTGCCAGCAGCTTTCCTGGGGGGACCATATATTTT
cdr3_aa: CASSFPGGTIYF

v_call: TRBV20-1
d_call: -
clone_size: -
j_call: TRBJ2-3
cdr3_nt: TGCAGTGCGGACCGAGCAGATACGCAGTATTTT
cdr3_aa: CSADRADTQYF

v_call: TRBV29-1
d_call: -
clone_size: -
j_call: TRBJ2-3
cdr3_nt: TGCAGCGTTAGCCGAGCCACAGATACGCAGTATTTT
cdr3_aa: CSVSRATDTQYF

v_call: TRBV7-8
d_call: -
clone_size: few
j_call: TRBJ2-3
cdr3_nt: TGTGCCAGCAGCTCCGGATGGCGCGTCACAGATACGCAGTATTTT
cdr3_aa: CASSSGWRVTDTQYF

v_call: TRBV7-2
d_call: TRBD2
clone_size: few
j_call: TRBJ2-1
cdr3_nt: TGTGCCAGCAGCCGCACAGCGGGGGGCCACTACAATGAGCAGTTCTTC
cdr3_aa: CASSRTAGGHYNEQFF

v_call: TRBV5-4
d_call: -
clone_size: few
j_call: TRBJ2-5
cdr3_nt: TGTGCCAGCAGCCCCACCGGGACGGGCCAAGAGACCCAGTACTTC
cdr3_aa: CASSPTGTGQETQYF

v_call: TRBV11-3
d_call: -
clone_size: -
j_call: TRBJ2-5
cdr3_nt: TGTGCCAGCAGCCCGACTAGTCAAGAGACCCAGTACTTC
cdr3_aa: CASSPTSQETQYF

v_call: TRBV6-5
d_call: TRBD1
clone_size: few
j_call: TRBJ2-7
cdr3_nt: TGTGCCAGCAGTGCTCCGGGACAGGGAAACTTCGAGCAGTACTTC
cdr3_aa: CASSAPGQGNFEQYF

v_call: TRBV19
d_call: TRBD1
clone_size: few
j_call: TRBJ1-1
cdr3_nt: TGTGCCAGTAGTATAGGTAGGAGACAGGGGACTGAAGCTTTCTTT
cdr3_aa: CASSIGRRQGTEAFF

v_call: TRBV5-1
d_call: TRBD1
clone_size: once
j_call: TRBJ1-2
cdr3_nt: TGCGCCAGCAGCAGGACCGGGACAGGGCGCTATGGCTACACCTTC
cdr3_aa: CASSRTGTGRYGYTF

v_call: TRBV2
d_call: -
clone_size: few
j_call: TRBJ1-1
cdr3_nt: TGTGCCAGCCGAGGGGGGGGCACTGAAGCTTTCTTT
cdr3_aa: CASRGGGTEAFF

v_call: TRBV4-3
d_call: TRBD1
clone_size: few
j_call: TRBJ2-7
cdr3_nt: TGCGCCAGCAGCCTCCAGCCCGCCGGGACAGGGTCGGAGCAGTACTTC
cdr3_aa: CASSLQPAGTGSEQYF

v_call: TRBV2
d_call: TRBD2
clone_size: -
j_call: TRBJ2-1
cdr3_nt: TGTGCCAGCAGTGAAATAGGGCGGGGGGGCTCCAATGAGCAGTTCTTC
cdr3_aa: CASSEIGRGGSNEQFF